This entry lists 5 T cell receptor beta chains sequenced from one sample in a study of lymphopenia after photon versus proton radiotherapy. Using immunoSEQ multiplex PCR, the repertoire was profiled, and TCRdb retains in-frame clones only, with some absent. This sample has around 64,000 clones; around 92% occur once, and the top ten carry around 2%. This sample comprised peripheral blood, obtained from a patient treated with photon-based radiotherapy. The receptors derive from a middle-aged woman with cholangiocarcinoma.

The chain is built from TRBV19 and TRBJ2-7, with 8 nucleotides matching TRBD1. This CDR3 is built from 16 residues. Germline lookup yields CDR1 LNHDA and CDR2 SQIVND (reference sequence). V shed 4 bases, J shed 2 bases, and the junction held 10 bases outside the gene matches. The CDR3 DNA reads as TGTGCCAGTAGTACTTCAGGGGGCCAGCAACCCTACGAGCAGTACTTC. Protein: CASSTSGGQQPYEQYF.

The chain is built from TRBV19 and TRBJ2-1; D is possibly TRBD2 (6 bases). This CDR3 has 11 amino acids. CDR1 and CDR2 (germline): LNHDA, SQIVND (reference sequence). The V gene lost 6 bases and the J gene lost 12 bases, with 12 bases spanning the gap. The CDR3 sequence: CASREGAGQFF. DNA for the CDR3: TGTGCCAGTAGAGAAGGAGCGGGGCAGTTCTTC. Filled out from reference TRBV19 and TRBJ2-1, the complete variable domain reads DGGITQSPKYLFRKEGQNVTLSCEQNLNHDAMYWYRQDPGQGLRLIYYSQIVNDFQKGDIAEGYSVSREKKESFPLTVTSAQKNPTAFYLCASREGAGQFFGPGTRLTVL.

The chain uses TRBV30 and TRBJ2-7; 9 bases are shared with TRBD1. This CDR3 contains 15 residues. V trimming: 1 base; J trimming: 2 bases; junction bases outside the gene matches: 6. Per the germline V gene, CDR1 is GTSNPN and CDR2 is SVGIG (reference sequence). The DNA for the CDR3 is TGTGCCTGGAGTGGTGCGGGACAGGGTCCCTACGAGCAGTACTTC. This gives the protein CAWSGAGQGPYEQYF.

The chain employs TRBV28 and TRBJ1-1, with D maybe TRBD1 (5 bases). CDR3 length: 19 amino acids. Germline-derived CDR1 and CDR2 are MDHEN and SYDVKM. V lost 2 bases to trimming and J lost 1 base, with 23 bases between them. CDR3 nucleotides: TGTGCCAGCAGTTTAACAGCCCTCCAATCCAGGGAGCGGAACACTGAAGCTTTCTTT. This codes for CASSLTALQSRERNTEAFF.

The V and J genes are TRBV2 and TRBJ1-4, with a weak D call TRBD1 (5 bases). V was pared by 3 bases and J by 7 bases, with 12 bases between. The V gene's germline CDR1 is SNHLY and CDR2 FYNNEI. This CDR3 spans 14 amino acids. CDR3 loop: CASSEGRRSEKLFF. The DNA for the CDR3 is TGTGCCAGCAGTGAGGGACGGCGTAGTGAAAAACTGTTTTTT. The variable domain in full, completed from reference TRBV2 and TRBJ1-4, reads EPEVTQTPSHQVTQMGQEVILRCVPISNHLYFYWYRQILGQKVEFLVSFYNNEISEKSEIFDDQFSVERPDGSNFTLKIRSTKLEDSAMYFCASSEGRRSEKLFFGSGTQLSVL.